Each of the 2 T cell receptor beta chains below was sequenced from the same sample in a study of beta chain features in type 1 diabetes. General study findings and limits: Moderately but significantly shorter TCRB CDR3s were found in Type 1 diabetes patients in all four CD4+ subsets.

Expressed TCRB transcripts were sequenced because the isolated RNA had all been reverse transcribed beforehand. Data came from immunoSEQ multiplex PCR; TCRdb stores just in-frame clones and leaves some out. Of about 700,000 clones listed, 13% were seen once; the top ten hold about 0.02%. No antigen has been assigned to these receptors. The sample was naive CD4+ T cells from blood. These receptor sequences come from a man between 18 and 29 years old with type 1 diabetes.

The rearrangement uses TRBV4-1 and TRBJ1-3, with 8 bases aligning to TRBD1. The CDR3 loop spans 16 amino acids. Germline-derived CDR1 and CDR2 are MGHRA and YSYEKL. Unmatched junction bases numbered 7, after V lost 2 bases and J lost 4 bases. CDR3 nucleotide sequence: TGCGCCAGCAGCCAACCTAGACAGGGGATCGGAAACACCATATATTTT. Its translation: CASSQPRQGIGNTIYF.

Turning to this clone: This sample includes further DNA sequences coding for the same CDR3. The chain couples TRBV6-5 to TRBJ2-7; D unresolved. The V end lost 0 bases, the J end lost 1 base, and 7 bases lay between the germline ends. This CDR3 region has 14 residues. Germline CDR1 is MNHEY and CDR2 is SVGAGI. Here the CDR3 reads CASSYSGASYEQYF. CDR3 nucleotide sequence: TGTGCCAGCAGTTACTCGGGCGCTTCCTACGAGCAGTACTTC.